This T cell receptor (beta chain) was obtained from a study of T cell responses to AZD1222 COVID-19 vaccine. The repertoire was sequenced with immunoSEQ multiplex PCR; TCRdb's copy has only in-frame clones and lacks some. In the table there are about 140,000 clones, 84% of which are singletons. Findings and caveats of the study: As reported, nearly half of all spike-specific TCRs target variant regions that are unmutated. Repertoire samples came only from after the peak T cell response. Along spike, vaccine-associated CD4 TCRs were found throughout, with dominance at 160-218 and 743-854.

Germline loops: CDR1 MDHEN, CDR2 SYDVKM. Trimming stripped 1 base from V and 1 base from J, with 22 bases between. The CDR3 loop spans 19 amino acids. About this clone: No antigen is known for it.

This sample comprised peripheral blood, obtained on day 0 of AZD1222 vaccination. This sequence was found in an adult in good health. This chain joins TRBV28 and TRBJ1-1; the D gene is possibly TRBD1 (6 bases). The CDR3 spells CASSLFFARGGEGNTEAFF. For the CDR3, the DNA is TGTGCCAGCAGTTTATTCTTTGCGAGGGGGGGCGAGGGGAACACTGAAGCTTTCTTT.